The 18 T cell receptor beta chains presented below share a single source sample, sequenced in a study of blood T cell repertoires in COVID-19. Assay used: immunoSEQ multiplex PCR; TCRdb lists only in-frame clones, some missing. The data hold approximately 150,000 clones, with 80% to 90% observed a single time. What was sequenced was peripheral blood. These receptor sequences come from a woman at least 80 years old with acute or convalescent COVID-19.

This clone was found a few times. The chain employs TRBV7-2 and TRBJ1-6, with no clear D. Trimming left V 0 bases short and J 7 bases short, with 16 bases between. The CDR3 contains 17 residues. Germline CDR1 is SGHTA and CDR2 is FQGNSA. CDR3 loop: CASSLALNMLRNSPLHF. In DNA, the CDR3 is TGTGCCAGCAGCTTAGCGCTAAATATGCTCCGCAATTCACCCCTCCACTTT.

V gene TRBV20-1 combines with J gene TRBJ1-2; TRBD1 is a possible D gene (5 bases). V was clipped by 3 bases and J by 8 bases, with 19 bases between them. Germline CDR1 and CDR2: DFQATT and SNEGSKA (reference sequence). The CDR3 covers 14 residues. The CDR3 sequence: CSASHRPEIGGYTF. The CDR3 bases are TGCAGTGCTAGTCACAGGCCGGAGATAGGGGGCTACACCTTC.

The chain couples TRBV5-1 to TRBJ2-1, with 10 bases aligning to TRBD2. Germline CDR1 and CDR2: SGHRS and YFSETQ. The CDR3 length is 16 residues. V shed 0 bases and J 7 bases; nucleotides not matched to a gene: 7. As DNA, the CDR3 is TGCGCCAGCAGCTTGGGTGGGACTAGCGTGAGGAATGAGCAGTTCTTC. Translating gives CASSLGGTSVRNEQFF.

This chain links TRBV4-2 with TRBJ2-5; maybe TRBD2 (5 bases). V lost 2 bases, J lost 1 base, and 11 bases lay in between. This CDR3 has 15 amino acids. Per the germline V gene, CDR1 is LGHNA and CDR2 is YNFKEQ. CDR3 coding DNA: TGTGCCAGCAGCCAAAGAAAGGACTTCCAAGAGACCCAGTACTTC. Translating gives CASSQRKDFQETQYF.

The V gene is TRBV2, the J gene TRBJ2-1, with 8 bases identical to TRBD2. The germline gives CDR1 SNHLY, CDR2 FYNNEI. V gave up 6 bases and J gave up 3 bases; unmatched junction bases: 10. CDR3 size: 16 residues. In nucleotides, the CDR3 is TGTGCCAGCAGCGGTTTGTGGCGGGAGGTCTACAATGAGCAGTTCTTC. Protein product: CASSGLWREVYNEQFF.

The V and J genes are TRBV4-3 and TRBJ2-2; TRBD2 is a possible D gene (6 bases). The CDR3 is made up of 17 amino acids. V lost 0 bases and J lost 8, with 19 bases in between. Per the germline V gene, CDR1 is LGHNA and CDR2 is YSLEER. CDR3 sequence (DNA): TGCGCCAGCAGCCAAGAAACCCCGGGACTGAGGAAGGGGGAGCTGTTTTTT. Translation gives CASSQETPGLRKGELFF.

In this sample, this clone turned up a few times. This sequence joins TRBV5-4 and TRBJ1-1, with D perhaps TRBD1 (6 bases). Germline-derived CDR1 and CDR2 are SGHNT and YYREEE (reference sequence). This CDR3 is 14 amino acids long. V was trimmed by 3 bases and J by 4 bases, leaving 13 bases between them. The CDR3: CASSSQGRSTEAFF. The CDR3 bases are TGTGCCAGCAGCTCACAGGGCCGGAGCACTGAAGCTTTCTTT.

There are a few counts of this clone. The CDR3 here is CASSQDLPGDGYTF. CDR3 DNA sequence: TGTGCCAGCAGCCAAGATCTTCCGGGTGATGGCTACACCTTC. The chain links TRBV3-1 (or the pseudogene TRBV3-2) to TRBJ1-2; D gene uncertain. V shed 0 bases and J shed 6 bases, with 11 bases lying between them. From germline, CDR1 is LGHDT and CDR2 YNNKEL (reference sequence). CDR3 length equals 14 residues.

Written as DNA, the CDR3 is TGTGCCATCAGTGACTTTCGGACTAGCGGGAGGAGCTCCTACAATGAGCAGTTCTTC. It is translated as CAISDFRTSGRSSYNEQFF. The chain uses TRBV10-3 and TRBJ2-1; 14 bases are shared with TRBD2. From germline, CDR1 is ENHRY and CDR2 SYGVKD. There are 19 residues in the CDR3. V shed 3 bases, J shed 0 bases, and the junction held 7 bases outside the gene matches.

The gene calls are TRBV5-6 and TRBJ2-7; 11 bases align to TRBD2. The trim removed 3 bases at V and 7 bases at J, leaving 12 bases unmatched. CDR1 is SGHDT and CDR2 is YYEEEE in the germline V gene. CDR3 size: 16 residues. The CDR3 DNA reads as TGTGCCAGCAGCTCCTCCACACTAGCGGGAGTAGGTGAGCAGTACTTC. Protein product: CASSSSTLAGVGEQYF.

This chain uses TRBV7-2 with TRBJ2-1; 9 bases align to TRBD2. This CDR3 comprises 18 residues. The germline V gene has CDR1 SGHTA and CDR2 FQGNSA. Trimming at V came to 6 bases and at J to 1 base, leaving 13 bases not matched to a gene. The CDR3 nucleotides read TGTGCCAGCAGTATGAAACTAGCGGGTATGGGGTCCTACAATGAGCAGTTCTTC. It codes for CASSMKLAGMGSYNEQFF.

This chain links TRBV3-1 (or the pseudogene TRBV3-2) with TRBJ2-7, with D possibly TRBD1 on 6 matching bases. This CDR3 is 13 amino acids long. V shed 8 bases and J shed 1 base, with 12 bases lying between them. The V gene's germline CDR1 is LGHDT and CDR2 YNNKEL (reference sequence). The CDR3 DNA follows: TGTGCCAGCCAATCAGGGGTATCCTACGAGCAGTACTTC. Encoded protein: CASQSGVSYEQYF.

The chain links TRBV7-2 to TRBJ2-1; D ambiguous. Trimming stripped 1 base from V and 5 bases from J, with 6 bases between. Germline CDR1 is SGHTA and CDR2 is FQGNSA. The CDR3 length is 13 residues. CDR3 residues: CASSLEQHNEQFF. CDR3 sequence (DNA): TGTGCCAGCAGCTTAGAACAGCACAATGAGCAGTTCTTC.

The rearrangement links TRBV4-1 to TRBJ1-6; D perhaps matches TRBD1 (6 bases). The CDR3 loop spans 15 amino acids. CDR1 and CDR2 from the germline V gene are MGHRA and YSYEKL. Trimming removed 0 bases from V and 9 bases from J, with 12 bases in between. The CDR3 sequence: CASSQERGAVSPLHF. The CDR3 DNA sequence: TGCGCCAGCAGCCAAGAGCGGGGGGCGGTTTCACCCCTCCACTTT.

V is TRBV7-2 and J is TRBJ2-5; TRBD2 aligns across 8 bases. Germline CDR1 and CDR2: SGHTA and FQGNSA. V lost 2 bases, J lost 4 bases, and 18 bases stayed unmatched. The CDR3 consists of 19 residues. CDR3: CASSLRLRAGGRLSETQYF. The CDR3 bases are TGTGCCAGCAGCTTACGCTTGAGGGCGGGGGGCCGATTGTCAGAGACCCAGTACTTC. The variable domain in full, completed from reference TRBV7-2 and TRBJ2-5, reads GAGVSQSPSNKVTEKGKDVELRCDPISGHTALYWYRQSLGQGLEFLIYFQGNSAPDKSGLPSDRFSAERTGGSVSTLTIQRTQQEDSAVYLCASSLRLRAGGRLSETQYFGPGTRLLVL.

The CDR3 spells CASSSMVRNYGYTF. The CDR3 region has the DNA TGTGCCAGCAGTTCAATGGTCCGGAACTATGGCTACACCTTC. This chain joins TRBV7-2 and TRBJ1-2; D not certain. Germline V gene data show CDR1 as SGHTA and CDR2 as FQGNSA. Trimming cost V 6 bases and J 2 bases, with 13 bases left between them. The CDR3 contains 14 residues.

This clone came up once. The chain couples TRBV15 to TRBJ1-5; 7 nucleotides align to TRBD1. Trimming at V came to 3 bases and at J to 4 bases, leaving 6 bases not matched to a gene. This CDR3 spans 15 amino acids. The germline CDR1 and CDR2 sequences are LNHNV and YYDKDF (reference sequence). The CDR3 region has the DNA TGTGCCACCAGCAGTGAACAGGGGCCGAATCAGCCCCAGCATTTT. Its protein is CATSSEQGPNQPQHF.

This clone has only a few counts. The genes are TRBV9 and TRBJ2-7; 10 positions agree with TRBD2. With 0 bases clipped from V and 6 bases from J, the junction kept 3 bases outside the gene matches. Germline V CDR1 and CDR2: SGDLS, YYNGEE. The CDR3 contains 14 residues. CDR3 sequence reads: CASSVELAGFEQYF. Written as DNA, the CDR3 is TGTGCCAGCAGCGTAGAACTAGCGGGGTTCGAGCAGTACTTC.